A single sample is the source of the 29 T cell receptor beta chains below, sequenced in a study of blood T cell repertoires in COVID-19. Clones were sequenced by immunoSEQ multiplex PCR, and TCRdb holds only the in-frame ones, with some missing. The table shows 90,000 or so clones, with 70% to 85% occurring only once. The sequencing input was peripheral blood. Source of these receptors: a woman aged 55-70 years in a cohort sampled during active or convalescent COVID-19.

This sequence joins TRBV30 and TRBJ1-1; D is possibly TRBD1 (5 bases). The V and J ends lost 1 base and 4 bases respectively, with 10 bases between them. The CDR3 sequence is 13 residues long. Per germline, CDR1 GTSNPN and CDR2 SVGIG (reference sequence). The CDR3 sequence: CAWSGQWGTEAFF. Here the CDR3 DNA reads TGTGCCTGGAGTGGACAGTGGGGCACTGAAGCTTTCTTT.

The chain recombines TRBV4-3 with TRBJ2-1, with 9 bases identical to TRBD2. CDR3 length equals 17 residues. The V and J ends lost 1 base and 3 bases, in that order; junction bases with no gene match: 7. CDR1 and CDR2 from the germline V gene are LGHNA and YSLEER. The DNA for the CDR3 is TGCGCCAGCAGCCAAGGTTATAGCGGGGGAAACTACAATGAGCAGTTCTTC. Its protein is CASSQGYSGGNYNEQFF.

The chain combines TRBV11-2 with TRBJ1-3, with a tentative D call TRBD1 (6 bases). The CDR3 consists of 13 residues. Germline CDR1 is SGHAT and CDR2 is FQNNGV. Trimming removed 4 bases at V and 4 bases at J, with 8 bases between. The CDR3: CASSSGHGNTIYF. The CDR3 nucleotides read TGTGCCAGCAGCTCGGGACACGGAAACACCATATATTTT.

The gene calls are TRBV6-6 and TRBJ1-1; TRBD1 aligns across 8 bases. This CDR3 is 14 amino acids long. The V gene end was trimmed by 6 bases and the J gene end by 5 bases; junction bases not matched to a gene: 8. Germline assignment: CDR1 MNHNY and CDR2 SVGAGI (reference sequence). CDR3 nucleotide sequence: TGTGCCAGCAGCTTGACAGGGGAAGGAACTGAAGCTTTCTTT. Amino acid sequence: CASSLTGEGTEAFF.

This chain connects TRBV15 to TRBJ2-1; 13 positions agree with TRBD2. This CDR3 spans 17 amino acids. The ends lost 1 base at V and 8 bases at J; junction bases unmatched: 8. Germline CDR1 LNHNV, CDR2 YYDKDF (reference sequence). CDR3 loop: CATSRVYGTSGVDEQFF. CDR3 nucleotides: TGTGCCACCAGCAGAGTCTACGGGACTAGCGGGGTGGATGAGCAGTTCTTC.

The chain recombines TRBV7-8 with TRBJ1-1, with TRBD1 identical over 7 bases. CDR1 and CDR2 from the germline V gene are SGHVS and FQNEAQ. The J segment lost 4 bases and the V segment lost 2 bases, leaving 4 bases of the junction unmatched. The CDR3 sequence is 14 residues long. In DNA form, the CDR3 reads TGTGCCAGCAGCTTACCCGGGACAGTCACTGAAGCTTTCTTT. Its translation: CASSLPGTVTEAFF.

This clone came up a few times. The V call is TRBV27, the J call TRBJ1-1, with D unresolved. CDR3 length: 15 amino acids. Trimming left V 5 bases short and J 1 base short, with 14 bases between. Germline-derived CDR1 and CDR2 are MNHEY and SMNVEV (reference sequence). The CDR3 DNA reads as TGTGCCAGCAGTCCCCGGGGAGTGCCGAACACTGAAGCTTTCTTT. As protein: CASSPRGVPNTEAFF.

The chain links TRBV5-1 to TRBJ1-2; D remains ambiguous. The germline V gene encodes CDR1 SGHRS and CDR2 YFSETQ. CDR3 size: 16 residues. The germline V and J ends were trimmed by 1 base and 5 bases, with 18 bases remaining between them. In DNA form, the CDR3 reads TGCGCCAGCAGCTTGAACAAGGGCGGGTTTTTTTATGGCTACACCTTC. It encodes CASSLNKGGFFYGYTF.

The chain uses TRBV10-3 and TRBJ2-3, with 13 bases fitting TRBD2. This CDR3 has 15 amino acids. Unmatched junction bases numbered 5, after V lost 7 bases and J lost 4 bases. Germline CDR1 is ENHRY and CDR2 is SYGVKD. The CDR3 coding sequence is TGTGCCATCACCAAACTAGCGGGGGGGCCAGATACGCAGTATTTT. It codes for CAITKLAGGPDTQYF.

The chain joins TRBV5-8 to TRBJ1-5; D call uncertain. CDR1 SGHTS and CDR2 YDEGEE come from the germline V gene. The V and J ends lost 2 bases and 1 base respectively, with 7 bases between them. The CDR3 covers 14 residues. CDR3 sequence reads: CASSFWRSNQPQHF. The CDR3 coding sequence is TGTGCCAGCAGCTTTTGGAGAAGCAATCAGCCCCAGCATTTT.

This rearrangement joins TRBV12-3 or TRBV12-4 to TRBJ2-7; 7 bases are shared with TRBD1. Unmatched junction bases numbered 7, after V lost 8 bases and J lost 3 bases. CDR3 length equals 13 residues. CDR3 sequence: CASGRTGVYEQYF. The DNA of the CDR3 is TGTGCCAGCGGAAGAACAGGGGTCTACGAGCAGTACTTC.

V and J are TRBV10-3 and TRBJ1-2; D might be TRBD1 (6 bases). In germline, CDR1 is ENHRY, CDR2 SYGVKD. The V and J ends lost 7 bases and 4 bases respectively, with 16 bases between them. This CDR3 is 14 amino acids long. The CDR3 coding sequence is TGTGCCATCAATCTAAACCGGGACACCTATGGCTACACCTTC. Its translation: CAINLNRDTYGYTF.

The V gene is TRBV5-4, the J gene TRBJ1-2; 9 bases are a match to TRBD1. The CDR3 extends over 14 amino acids. CDR1 is SGHNT and CDR2 is YYREEE in the germline V gene (reference sequence). Trimming removed 2 bases from V and 2 bases from J; junction bases left unmatched: 1. The DNA of the CDR3 is TGTGCCAGCAGCTTAGGACAGGGGAACTATGGCTACACCTTC. Amino acid sequence: CASSLGQGNYGYTF. The variable domain in full, completed from reference TRBV5-4 and TRBJ1-2, reads ETGVTQSPTHLIKTRGQQVTLRCSSQSGHNTVSWYQQALGQGPQFIFQYYREEENGRGNFPPRFSGLQFPNYSSELNVNALELDDSALYLCASSLGQGNYGYTFGSGTRLTVV.

The chain couples TRBV4-2 to TRBJ1-5; 9 nucleotides align to TRBD1. The germline V gene has CDR1 LGHNA and CDR2 YNFKEQ. With 4 bases clipped from V and 11 bases from J, the junction kept 3 bases outside the gene matches. CDR3 length equals 12 residues. In DNA form, the CDR3 reads TGTGCCAGCAGCCCCGACAGGGGGGCCCAGCATTTT. It encodes CASSPDRGAQHF.

The chain employs TRBV7-9 and TRBJ1-5; tentatively, D is TRBD1 (6 bases). CDR1 SEHNR and CDR2 FQNEAQ come from the germline V gene (reference sequence). Trimming cost V 1 base and J 5 bases, with 12 bases left between them. CDR3 length equals 15 residues. Written as DNA, the CDR3 is TGTGCCAGCAGCTTAGTTGGCAGGGGAGATCAGCCCCAGCATTTT. Protein sequence: CASSLVGRGDQPQHF.

This clone appeared a few times. The CDR3 sequence: CASSIPPRSRGGYTF. The CDR3 DNA is TGTGCCAGTAGTATCCCCCCCCGGAGCAGGGGAGGCTACACCTTC. This chain uses TRBV19 with TRBJ1-2, with D possibly matching TRBD1 (6 bases). Looked up from germline, CDR1 is LNHDA and CDR2 is SQIVND (reference sequence). Trimming stripped 3 bases from V and 8 bases from J, with 19 bases between. The length of the CDR3 is 15 residues.

V is TRBV6-5 and J is TRBJ2-5, with 8 bases that match TRBD2. This CDR3 is 15 amino acids long. V shed 0 bases and J 3 bases; nucleotides not matched to a gene: 3. CDR1 is MNHEY and CDR2 is SVGAGI in the germline V gene. The CDR3 sequence: CASSYSGLEEETQYF. As DNA, the CDR3 is TGTGCCAGCAGTTACTCGGGACTAGAGGAAGAGACCCAGTACTTC.

At least ten counts were recorded for this clone. V usage is TRBV5-1 and J usage is TRBJ2-5, with D perhaps TRBD2 (5 bases). Germline assignment: CDR1 SGHRS and CDR2 YFSETQ. The CDR3 sequence is 14 residues long. Trimming left V 0 bases short and J 9 bases short, with 15 bases between. In nucleotides, the CDR3 is TGCGCCAGCAGCTTGGTCCGTGGCCCCGGGGCCCAGTACTTC. Translating it yields CASSLVRGPGAQYF.

The table lists this clone with a few counts. This chain connects TRBV12-3 or TRBV12-4 to TRBJ1-2; 9 nucleotides align to TRBD1. This CDR3 is 12 amino acids long. Losses at the gene ends were 7 bases for V and 7 bases for J; bases not matched to a gene: 4. The CDR3 coding sequence is TGTGCCAGCAACCCGGACAGGGGTGGCTACACCTTC. As protein: CASNPDRGGYTF.

The rearrangement uses TRBV6-2 or TRBV6-3 and TRBJ2-7; 7 bases are shared with TRBD1. V lost 2 bases to trimming and J lost 2 bases; unmatched junction nucleotides: 3. This CDR3 contains 14 residues. CDR1 and CDR2 (germline): MNHEY, SVGEGT. CDR3 sequence (DNA): TGTGCCAGCAGTTACAGGGGGCCAACCTACGAGCAGTACTTC. It yields the protein CASSYRGPTYEQYF.

V is TRBV5-6 and J is TRBJ1-6, with 7 bases matching TRBD1. CDR3 length: 15 residues. Germline V gene lookup returns CDR1 SGHDT and CDR2 YYEEEE. Losses at the gene ends were 4 bases for V and 3 bases for J; bases not matched to a gene: 4. The CDR3 DNA follows: TGTGCCAGCAGCGGCAACAGGGGCTATAATTCACCCCTCCACTTT. Translating gives CASSGNRGYNSPLHF.

The V and J genes are TRBV2 and TRBJ1-2; D gene unclear. This CDR3 is 13 amino acids long. V lost 3 bases, J lost 3 bases, and 8 bases lay in between. Germline CDR1 and CDR2: SNHLY and FYNNEI. The CDR3 spells CASSDQSDYGYTF. CDR3 sequence (DNA): TGTGCCAGCAGTGACCAGAGCGACTATGGCTACACCTTC.

The chain carries TRBV2 and TRBJ1-1, with 9 bases identical to TRBD1. In germline, CDR1 is SNHLY, CDR2 FYNNEI. This CDR3 has 14 residues. Trimming removed 6 bases from V and 0 bases from J; junction bases left unmatched: 2. Here the CDR3 reads CASRGDRVNTEAFF. Here the CDR3 DNA reads TGTGCCAGCAGGGGGGACAGGGTGAACACTGAAGCTTTCTTT.

Only a few counts were recorded for this clone. The chain has TRBV24-1 and TRBJ2-5, with 8 bases aligning to TRBD1. Germline values: CDR1 KGHDR, CDR2 SFDVKD. The ends lost 0 bases at V and 1 base at J; junction bases unmatched: 3. This CDR3 contains 16 residues. The CDR3 DNA follows: TGTGCCACCAGTGATTTGCAAGGACAGGGCCAAGAGACCCAGTACTTC. It encodes CATSDLQGQGQETQYF.

The chain employs TRBV9 and TRBJ2-5; 8 nucleotides align to TRBD2. Trimming cost V 0 bases and J 1 base; bases outside gene matches: 2. The V gene's germline CDR1 is SGDLS and CDR2 YYNGEE. The CDR3 runs 15 residues. The CDR3 region has the DNA TGTGCCAGCAGCGTAGAGGGACTAGTCCAAGAGACCCAGTACTTC. It encodes CASSVEGLVQETQYF.

The J gene is TRBJ1-6, the V gene TRBV5-6; a possible D gene is TRBD1 (6 bases). Germline CDR1 is SGHDT and CDR2 is YYEEEE. This CDR3 spans 14 amino acids. V was shortened by 7 bases and J by 4 bases, with 12 bases between the two germline ends. The CDR3 sequence is CASFRQGYNSPLHF. DNA of the CDR3: TGTGCCAGCTTCCGTCAGGGGTATAATTCACCCCTCCACTTT.

V is TRBV6-5 and J is TRBJ2-1; 9 nucleotides line up with TRBD2. The CDR3 has 14 amino acids. CDR1 and CDR2 (germline): MNHEY, SVGAGI. V was pared by 10 bases and J by 8 bases, with 12 bases of the junction left unmatched. The CDR3 DNA reads TGTGCCACCACTGGACTAGCGCGAGGGGATGAGCAGTTCTTC. Translation: CATTGLARGDEQFF.

Only a few counts were recorded for this clone. The J gene is TRBJ1-2, the V gene TRBV28; maybe TRBD1 (6 bases). The CDR3 has 12 amino acids. The germline gives CDR1 MDHEN, CDR2 SYDVKM. V lost 6 bases and J 8 bases, leaving 13 bases between the germline ends. CDR3: CASSNWGQGYTF. Here the CDR3 DNA reads TGTGCCAGCAGCAATTGGGGGCAGGGCTACACCTTC.

This chain links TRBV29-1 with TRBJ1-3; 7 positions match TRBD1. Germline CDR1 is SQVTM and CDR2 is ANQGSEA. The CDR3 is 12 amino acids. J lost 8 bases, V lost 7 bases, and 8 bases had no gene match. The CDR3 region is CSARDSTDTIYF. CDR3 coding DNA: TGCAGCGCACGGGACAGTACGGACACCATATATTTT.